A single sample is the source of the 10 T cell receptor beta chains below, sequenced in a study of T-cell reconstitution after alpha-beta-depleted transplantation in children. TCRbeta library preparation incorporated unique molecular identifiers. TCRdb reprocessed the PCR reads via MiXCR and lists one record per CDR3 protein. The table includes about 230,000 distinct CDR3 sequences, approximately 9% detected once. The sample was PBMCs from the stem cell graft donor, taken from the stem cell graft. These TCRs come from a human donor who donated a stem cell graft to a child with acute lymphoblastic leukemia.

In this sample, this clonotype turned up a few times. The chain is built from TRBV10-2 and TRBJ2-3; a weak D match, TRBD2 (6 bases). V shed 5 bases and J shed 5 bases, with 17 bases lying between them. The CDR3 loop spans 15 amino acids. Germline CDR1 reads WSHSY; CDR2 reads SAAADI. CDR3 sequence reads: CASSPTGVSIDTQYF. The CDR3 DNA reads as TGCGCCAGCAGTCCCACGGGGGTGTCTATAGATACGCAGTATTTT.

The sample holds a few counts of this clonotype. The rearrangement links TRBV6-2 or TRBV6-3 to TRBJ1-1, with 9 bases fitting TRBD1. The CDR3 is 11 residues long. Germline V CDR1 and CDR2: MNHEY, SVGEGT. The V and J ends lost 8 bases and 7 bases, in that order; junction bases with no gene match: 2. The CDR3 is CASGQGSEAFF. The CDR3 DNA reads TGTGCCAGCGGACAGGGGAGTGAAGCTTTCTTT.

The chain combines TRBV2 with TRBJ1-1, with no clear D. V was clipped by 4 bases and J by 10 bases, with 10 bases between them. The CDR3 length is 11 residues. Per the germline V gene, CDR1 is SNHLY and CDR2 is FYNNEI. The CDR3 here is CASSGGQPAFF. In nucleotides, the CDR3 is TGTGCCAGCAGTGGTGGCCAACCAGCTTTCTTT.

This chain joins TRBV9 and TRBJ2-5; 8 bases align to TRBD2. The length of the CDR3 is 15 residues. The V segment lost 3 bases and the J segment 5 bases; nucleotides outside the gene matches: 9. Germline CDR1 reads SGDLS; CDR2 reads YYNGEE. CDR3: CASSAGEASGETQYF. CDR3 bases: TGTGCCAGCAGCGCCGGGGAGGCTAGCGGGGAGACCCAGTACTTC. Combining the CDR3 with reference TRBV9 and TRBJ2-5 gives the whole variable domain DSGVTQTPKHLITATGQRVTLRCSPRSGDLSVYWYQQSLDQGLQFLIQYYNGEERAKGNILERFSAQQFPDLHSELNLSSLELGDSALYFCASSAGEASGETQYFGPGTRLLVL.

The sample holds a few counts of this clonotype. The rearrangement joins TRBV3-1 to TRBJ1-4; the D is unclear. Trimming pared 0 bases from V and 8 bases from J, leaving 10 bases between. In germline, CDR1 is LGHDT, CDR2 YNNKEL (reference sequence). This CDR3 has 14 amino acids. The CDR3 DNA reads TGTGCCAGCAGCCAAGACACCCTGGAGGAAAAACTGTTTTTT. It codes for CASSQDTLEEKLFF.

The CDR3 nucleotides are TGCGCCAGCAGCTTGGAAGGGACAGGGGATAATGAAAAACTGTTTTTT. It translates to CASSLEGTGDNEKLFF. The rearrangement uses TRBV5-1 and TRBJ1-4; 10 nucleotides match TRBD1. V trimming: 0 bases; J trimming: 4 bases; junction bases outside the gene matches: 3. Germline lookup yields CDR1 SGHRS and CDR2 YFSETQ. The CDR3 consists of 16 residues. Together with reference TRBV5-1 and TRBJ1-4, the CDR3 gives the full variable domain: KAGVTQTPRYLIKTRGQQVTLSCSPISGHRSVSWYQQTPGQGLQFLFEYFSETQRNKGNFPGRFSGRQFSNSRSEMNVSTLELGDSALYLCASSLEGTGDNEKLFFGSGTQLSVL.

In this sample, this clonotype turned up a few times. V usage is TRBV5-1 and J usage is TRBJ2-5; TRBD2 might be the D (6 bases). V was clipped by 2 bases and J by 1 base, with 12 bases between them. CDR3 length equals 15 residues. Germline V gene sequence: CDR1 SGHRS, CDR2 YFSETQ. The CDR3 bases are TGCGCCAGCAGCTTTGCGCCGGGGGTCCAAGAGACCCAGTACTTC. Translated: CASSFAPGVQETQYF.

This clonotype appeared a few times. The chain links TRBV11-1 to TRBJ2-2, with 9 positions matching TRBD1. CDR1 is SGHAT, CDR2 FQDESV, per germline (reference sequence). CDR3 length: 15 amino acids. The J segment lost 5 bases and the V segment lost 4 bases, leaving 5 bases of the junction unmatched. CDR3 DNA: TGTGCCAGCAGCTCACAGGGGGCTTTAACCGGGGAGCTGTTTTTT. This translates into CASSSQGALTGELFF.

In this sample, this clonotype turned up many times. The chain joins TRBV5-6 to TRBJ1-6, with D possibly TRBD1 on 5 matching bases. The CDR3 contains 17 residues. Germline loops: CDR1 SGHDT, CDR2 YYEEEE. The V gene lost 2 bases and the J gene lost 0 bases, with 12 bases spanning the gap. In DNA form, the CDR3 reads TGTGCCAGCAGCTTAACAGGAGAGAGCTCCTATAATTCACCCCTCCACTTT. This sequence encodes CASSLTGESSYNSPLHF.

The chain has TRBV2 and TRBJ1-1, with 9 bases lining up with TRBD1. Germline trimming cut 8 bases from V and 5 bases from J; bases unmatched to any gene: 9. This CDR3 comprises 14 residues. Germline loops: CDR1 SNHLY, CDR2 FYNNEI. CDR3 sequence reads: CASLETGGATEAFF. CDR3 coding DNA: TGTGCCAGCCTAGAAACAGGGGGCGCGACTGAAGCTTTCTTT.